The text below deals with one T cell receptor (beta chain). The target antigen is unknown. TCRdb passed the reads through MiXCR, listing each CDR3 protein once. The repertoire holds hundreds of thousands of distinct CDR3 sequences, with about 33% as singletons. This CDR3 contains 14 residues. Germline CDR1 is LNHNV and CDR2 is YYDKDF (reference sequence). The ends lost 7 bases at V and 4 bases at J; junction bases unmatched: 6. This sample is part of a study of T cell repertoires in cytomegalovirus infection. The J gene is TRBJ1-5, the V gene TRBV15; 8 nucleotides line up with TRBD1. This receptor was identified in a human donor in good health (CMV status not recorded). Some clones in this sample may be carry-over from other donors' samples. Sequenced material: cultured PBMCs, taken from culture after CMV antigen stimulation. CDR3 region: CATTQDRVNQPQHF. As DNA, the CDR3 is TGTGCCACCACCCAGGACAGGGTAAATCAGCCCCAGCATTTT.